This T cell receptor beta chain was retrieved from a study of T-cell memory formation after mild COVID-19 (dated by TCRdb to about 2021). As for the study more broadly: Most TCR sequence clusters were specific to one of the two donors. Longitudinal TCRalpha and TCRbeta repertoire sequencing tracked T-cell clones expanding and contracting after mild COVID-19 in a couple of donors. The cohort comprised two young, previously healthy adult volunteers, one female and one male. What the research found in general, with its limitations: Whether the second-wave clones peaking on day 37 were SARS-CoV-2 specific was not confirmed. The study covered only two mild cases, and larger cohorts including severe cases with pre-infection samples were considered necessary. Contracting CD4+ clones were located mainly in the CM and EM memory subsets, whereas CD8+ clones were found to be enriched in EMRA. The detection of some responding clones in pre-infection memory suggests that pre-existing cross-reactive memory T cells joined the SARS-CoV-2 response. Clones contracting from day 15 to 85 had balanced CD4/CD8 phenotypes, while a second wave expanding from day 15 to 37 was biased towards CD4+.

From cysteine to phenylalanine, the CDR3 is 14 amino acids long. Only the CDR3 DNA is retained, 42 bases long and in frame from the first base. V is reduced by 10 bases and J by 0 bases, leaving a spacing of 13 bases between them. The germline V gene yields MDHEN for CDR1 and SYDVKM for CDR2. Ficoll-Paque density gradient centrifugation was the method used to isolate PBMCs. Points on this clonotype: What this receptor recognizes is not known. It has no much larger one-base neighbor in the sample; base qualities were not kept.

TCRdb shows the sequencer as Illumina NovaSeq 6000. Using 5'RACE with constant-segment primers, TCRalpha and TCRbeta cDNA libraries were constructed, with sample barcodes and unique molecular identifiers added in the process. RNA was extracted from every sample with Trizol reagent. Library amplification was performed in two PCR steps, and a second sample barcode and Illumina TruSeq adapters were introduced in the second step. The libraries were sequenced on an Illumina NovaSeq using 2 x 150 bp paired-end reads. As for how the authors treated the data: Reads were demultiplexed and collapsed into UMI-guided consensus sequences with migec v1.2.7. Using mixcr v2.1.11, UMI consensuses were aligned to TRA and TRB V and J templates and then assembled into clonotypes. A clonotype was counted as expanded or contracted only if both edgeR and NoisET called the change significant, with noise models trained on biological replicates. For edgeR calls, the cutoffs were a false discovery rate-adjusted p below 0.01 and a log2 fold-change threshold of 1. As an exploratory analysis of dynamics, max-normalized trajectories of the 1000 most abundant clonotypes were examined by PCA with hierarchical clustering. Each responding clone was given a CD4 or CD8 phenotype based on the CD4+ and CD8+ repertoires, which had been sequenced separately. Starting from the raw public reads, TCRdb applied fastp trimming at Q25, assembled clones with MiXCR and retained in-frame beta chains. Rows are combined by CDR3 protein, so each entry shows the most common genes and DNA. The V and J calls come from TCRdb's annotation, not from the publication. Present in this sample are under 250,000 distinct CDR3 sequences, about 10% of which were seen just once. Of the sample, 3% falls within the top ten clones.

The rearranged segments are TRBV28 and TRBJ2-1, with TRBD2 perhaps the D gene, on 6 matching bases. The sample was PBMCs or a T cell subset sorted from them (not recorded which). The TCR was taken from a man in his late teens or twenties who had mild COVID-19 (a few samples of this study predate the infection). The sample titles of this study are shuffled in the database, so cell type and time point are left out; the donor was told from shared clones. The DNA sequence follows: TGTGCCATCAATCTCGGGAGCTCCTACAATGAGCAGTTCTTC. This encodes CAINLGSSYNEQFF.